The 32 T cell receptor beta chains in this list originate from one sample, sequenced in a study of Ad26.COV2.S vaccination and SARS-CoV-2 variants. Regarding treatment: 19 received Ad26.COV2.S at low or high dose, single or two shots; several received placebo; per-sample allocation not given. Collection of samples fell on day 63 after the first vaccine or placebo injection. Only in-frame clones appear in the TCRdb table, and some are missing; sequencing was by immunoSEQ multiplex PCR. Here the sample spans roughly 700,000 clones, 80% to 90% being singletons. The material sequenced was peripheral blood, taken in a trial of Ad26.COV2.S vaccine versus placebo. These receptors were collected from a person aged 18-60 years who received the Ad26.COV2.S COVID-19 vaccine or a placebo.

Comments on this clone: The junction shows a germline mismatch at one end, possibly a read error. The chain combines TRBV7-7 with TRBJ2-1; TRBD2 matches 7 bases. Germline loops: CDR1 SSHAT, CDR2 FNYEAQ (reference sequence). The CDR3 loop spans 16 amino acids. The CDR3: CASSLAPGGLNNEQFF. DNA of the CDR3: TGTGCCAGCAGCCTAGCTCCGGGGGGACTGAACAATGAGCAGTTCTTC.

V is TRBV30 and J is TRBJ1-4; D might be TRBD1 (5 bases). Germline loops: CDR1 GTSNPN, CDR2 SVGIG (reference sequence). V lost 1 base and J 8 bases, leaving 14 bases between the germline ends. This CDR3 contains 14 residues. Written as DNA, the CDR3 is TGTGCCTGGAGTGACCAGGGAGGTGGGGAAAAACTGTTTTTT. As protein: CAWSDQGGGEKLFF.

This chain joins TRBV9 and TRBJ2-7, with D perhaps being TRBD1 or TRBD2 (7 bases each). The V gene lost 4 bases and the J gene lost 5 bases, with 19 bases spanning the gap. Per the germline V gene, CDR1 is SGDLS and CDR2 is YYNGEE. The CDR3 has 15 amino acids. DNA of the CDR3: TGTGCCAGCAGCCCAGGGGGGGGCCGGTTTGACGAGCAGTACTTC. Translation gives CASSPGGGRFDEQYF.

The rearrangement uses TRBV5-5 and TRBJ2-1; either TRBD1 or TRBD2 may supply D (5 bases each). Germline loops: CDR1 SGHKS, CDR2 YYEKEE (reference sequence). Trimming left V 1 base short and J 3 bases short, with 11 bases between. The CDR3 contains 15 residues. This CDR3 is CASSLLGDFYNEQFF. The CDR3 nucleotides are TGTGCCAGCAGCTTGTTGGGGGATTTCTACAATGAGCAGTTCTTC.

This chain connects TRBV10-3 to TRBJ1-4; D ambiguous. CDR3 length: 16 amino acids. Trimming took 6 bases from V and 0 from J, leaving 14 bases between them. The V gene's germline CDR1 is ENHRY and CDR2 SYGVKD. In nucleotides, the CDR3 is TGTGCCATCAGCCGGACTAATACTGCAACTAATGAAAAACTGTTTTTT. This encodes CAISRTNTATNEKLFF.

This clone was picked up one time. The rearrangement uses TRBV9 and TRBJ2-5; 7 nucleotides agree with TRBD2. The CDR3 is 14 residues long. Germline V gene sequence: CDR1 SGDLS, CDR2 YYNGEE. J lost 1 base, V lost 4 bases, and 4 bases had no gene match. The CDR3 sequence is CASSPGLGQETQYF. The CDR3 DNA reads as TGTGCCAGCAGCCCCGGACTAGGCCAAGAGACCCAGTACTTC.

The genes are TRBV3-1 (or the pseudogene TRBV3-2) and TRBJ2-1; D is perhaps TRBD2 (6 bases). Trimming shortened V by 1 base and J by 1 base, and 8 bases separated the two germline ends. The germline CDR1 and CDR2 sequences are LGHDT and YNNKEL (reference sequence). The CDR3 sequence is 15 residues long. CDR3 protein: CASSQARGSYNEQFF. Here the CDR3 DNA reads TGTGCCAGCAGCCAAGCCCGGGGGTCCTACAATGAGCAGTTCTTC.

The chain's CDR3 is CASTEWDAGELFF. CDR3 nucleotide sequence: TGTGCCAGCACCGAGTGGGATGCCGGGGAGCTGTTTTTT. The chain combines TRBV12-3 or TRBV12-4 with TRBJ2-2; D unclear. With 7 bases removed from V and 6 bases from J, the gap between germline ends came to 12 bases. CDR3 size: 13 residues.

The chain couples TRBV4-2 to TRBJ2-1; D might be TRBD1 or TRBD2, each matching 6 bases. Between the trimmed V and J ends, which lost 0 bases and 4 bases, there was a span of 10 bases. Germline CDR1 is LGHNA and CDR2 is YNFKEQ. The CDR3 covers 15 residues. CDR3: CASSQDVGGYNEQFF. CDR3 coding DNA: TGTGCCAGCAGCCAAGATGTAGGGGGGTACAATGAGCAGTTCTTC.

The genes are TRBV19 and TRBJ2-6; tentative D call: TRBD1 (5 bases). CDR3 length: 14 residues. Germline CDR1 reads LNHDA; CDR2 reads SQIVND (reference sequence). V lost 6 bases, J lost 3 bases, and 9 bases lay in between. The CDR3 loop is CASRDTSGANVLTF. CDR3 sequence (DNA): TGTGCCAGTAGGGACACCAGTGGGGCCAACGTCCTGACTTTC.

The chain recombines TRBV4-3 with TRBJ2-7, with TRBD1 matching over 8 bases. Trimming took 0 bases from V and 6 from J; bases not matched to a gene: 10. The CDR3 covers 16 residues. Germline CDR1 and CDR2: LGHNA and YSLEER. The CDR3 DNA is TGCGCCAGCAGCCAAGATCCGGGACAGGCGTATGGCGAGCAGTACTTC. Translation gives CASSQDPGQAYGEQYF.

This clone has a handful of counts. The chain employs TRBV5-1 and TRBJ1-6; TRBD1 matches 7 bases. J lost 10 bases, V lost 4 bases, and 11 bases had no gene match. Germline CDR1 and CDR2: SGHRS and YFSETQ. The CDR3 has 15 residues. CDR3 sequence: CASSLADRPASPLHF. CDR3 sequence (DNA): TGCGCCAGCAGCCTGGCGGACAGGCCGGCGTCACCCCTCCACTTT. The full variable domain, rest sourced from reference TRBV5-1 and TRBJ1-6, is KAGVTQTPRYLIKTRGQQVTLSCSPISGHRSVSWYQQTPGQGLQFLFEYFSETQRNKGNFPGRFSGRQFSNSRSEMNVSTLELGDSALYLCASSLADRPASPLHFGNGTRLTVT.

This clone has a single count. The chain couples TRBV7-2 to TRBJ2-7; D is unclear. The germline V gene encodes CDR1 SGHTA and CDR2 FQGNSA. V was cut by 1 base and J by 5 bases, with 12 bases left in between. The CDR3 extends over 14 amino acids. CDR3 residues: CASSLVQLLNEQYF. The CDR3 region has the DNA TGTGCCAGCAGCTTAGTCCAGTTATTGAACGAGCAGTACTTC.

V gene TRBV5-1 combines with J gene TRBJ1-2; D possibly corresponds to TRBD1 (6 bases). Germline CDR1 and CDR2: SGHRS and YFSETQ. This CDR3 contains 16 residues. V lost 4 bases, J lost 0 bases, and 16 bases lay in between. DNA of the CDR3: TGCGCCAGCAGCACCGGGACAAGCGTCCCTAACTATGGCTACACCTTC. This translates into CASSTGTSVPNYGYTF.

This chain joins TRBV20-1 and TRBJ1-1; D is unclear. This CDR3 has 12 residues. The germline V and J ends were trimmed by 3 bases and 0 bases, with 5 bases remaining between them. The V gene's germline CDR1 is DFQATT and CDR2 SNEGSKA (reference sequence). CDR3 bases: TGCAGTGCTAGTCTGGTGAACACTGAAGCTTTCTTT. Translating it yields CSASLVNTEAFF.

Only a few counts were recorded for this clone. The chain uses TRBV11-1 and TRBJ1-2; D gene uncertain. The CDR3 runs to 14 residues. The germline gives CDR1 SGHAT, CDR2 FQDESV (reference sequence). Deletions cut 5 bases from V and 3 bases from J, with 13 bases between. The CDR3 nucleotides read TGTGCCAGCAGCCGAAGGGAGTCGGACTATGGCTACACCTTC. Amino acids: CASSRRESDYGYTF.

The chain links TRBV7-3 to TRBJ2-3, with D perhaps TRBD1 (6 bases). CDR3 length equals 15 residues. CDR1 is SGHTA and CDR2 is FQGTGA in the germline V gene. Trimming took 3 bases from V and 5 from J, leaving 15 bases between them. The CDR3 sequence: CASSLGAGLIDTQYF. DNA for the CDR3: TGTGCCAGCAGCTTGGGGGCGGGTCTTATAGATACGCAGTATTTT.

The chain links TRBV15 to TRBJ2-1; D gene uncertain. CDR1 and CDR2 (germline): LNHNV, YYDKDF (reference sequence). The CDR3 is made up of 14 amino acids. With 6 bases removed from V and 0 bases from J, the gap between germline ends came to 9 bases. The CDR3 spells CATRPSSSYNEQFF. The CDR3 nucleotides are TGTGCCACCAGACCTAGTAGCTCCTACAATGAGCAGTTCTTC. The entire variable domain, with the rest obtained from reference TRBV15 and TRBJ2-1, is as follows: DAMVIQNPRYQVTQFGKPVTLSCSQTLNHNVMYWYQQKSSQAPKLLFHYYDKDFNNEADTPDNFQSRRPNTSFCFLDIRSPGLGDTAMYLCATRPSSSYNEQFFGPGTRLTVL.

The gene calls are TRBV11-2 and TRBJ2-2, with 8 bases identical to TRBD1. The CDR3 is made up of 14 amino acids. Germline V gene lookup returns CDR1 SGHAT and CDR2 FQNNGV. V trimming: 7 bases; J trimming: 4 bases; junction bases outside the gene matches: 5. The DNA of the CDR3 is TGTGCCAGCATTCCAACAGGGGGCACCGGGGAGCTGTTTTTT. Its protein product is CASIPTGGTGELFF.

This clone has just one count. This chain uses TRBV5-1 with TRBJ2-4; D is possibly TRBD1 or TRBD2 (5 bases each). This CDR3 has 14 amino acids. Germline CDR1 SGHRS, CDR2 YFSETQ. V lost 2 bases, J lost 3 bases, and 9 bases lay in between. The CDR3: CASSLGTGKNIQYF. The CDR3 nucleotides are TGCGCCAGCAGCTTAGGGACGGGCAAAAACATTCAGTACTTC.

The genes are TRBV7-3 and TRBJ2-1; TRBD1 matches at 10 bases. Germline CDR1 reads SGHTA; CDR2 reads FQGTGA. Trimming cost V 1 base and J 4 bases; bases outside gene matches: 1. CDR3 length: 15 amino acids. CDR3 sequence (DNA): TGTGCCAGCAGCTTAAGGGGACAGGGGTACAATGAGCAGTTCTTC. Residues: CASSLRGQGYNEQFF.

V gene TRBV29-1 combines with J gene TRBJ2-7; D unclear. The CDR3 extends over 13 amino acids. Germline V gene lookup returns CDR1 SQVTM and CDR2 ANQGSEA. Trimming removed 4 bases at V and 5 bases at J, with 15 bases between. CDR3 residues: CSVVSYVGNEQYF. The CDR3 coding sequence is TGCAGCGTTGTTTCGTATGTGGGGAACGAGCAGTACTTC.

The genes are TRBV7-2 and TRBJ2-3; 13 bases agree with TRBD2. The CDR3 loop spans 17 amino acids. Germline values: CDR1 SGHTA, CDR2 FQGNSA. Losses at the gene ends were 5 bases for V and 1 base for J; bases not matched to a gene: 6. In nucleotides, the CDR3 is TGTGCCAGCAGCCCCCGACTAGCGGGGGGACGCACAGATACGCAGTATTTT. It encodes CASSPRLAGGRTDTQYF.

The V call is TRBV7-2, the J call TRBJ2-7, with a possible D match to TRBD2 (5 bases). The CDR3 sequence is 15 residues long. Trimming shortened V by 3 bases and J by 3 bases, and 15 bases separated the two germline ends. Per the germline V gene, CDR1 is SGHTA and CDR2 is FQGNSA. This CDR3 is CASSFDRLALYEQYF. In DNA, the CDR3 is TGTGCCAGCAGCTTTGATCGGCTAGCCCTCTACGAGCAGTACTTC. Together with reference TRBV7-2 and TRBJ2-7, the CDR3 gives the full variable domain: GAGVSQSPSNKVTEKGKDVELRCDPISGHTALYWYRQSLGQGLEFLIYFQGNSAPDKSGLPSDRFSAERTGGSVSTLTIQRTQQEDSAVYLCASSFDRLALYEQYFGPGTRLTVT.

This chain uses TRBV4-3 with TRBJ2-7; D remains unclear. This CDR3 is built from 14 residues. V shed 0 bases and J shed 1 base, with 7 bases lying between them. Germline V gene data show CDR1 as LGHNA and CDR2 as YSLEER. The CDR3 region is CASSQDHSSYEQYF. CDR3 nucleotide sequence: TGCGCCAGCAGCCAAGATCACAGTTCCTACGAGCAGTACTTC.

V and J are TRBV7-2 and TRBJ1-2; 8 positions agree with TRBD1. CDR1 and CDR2 (germline): SGHTA, FQGNSA. V lost 0 bases to trimming and J lost 7 bases; unmatched junction nucleotides: 7. The CDR3 spans 15 residues. CDR3 nucleotides: TGTGCCAGCAGCTTAGCCGGACAGGGTACGGGTGGCTACACCTTC. This codes for CASSLAGQGTGGYTF. The variable domain in full, completed from reference TRBV7-2 and TRBJ1-2, reads GAGVSQSPSNKVTEKGKDVELRCDPISGHTALYWYRQSLGQGLEFLIYFQGNSAPDKSGLPSDRFSAERTGGSVSTLTIQRTQQEDSAVYLCASSLAGQGTGGYTFGSGTRLTVV.

The V gene is TRBV7-6, the J gene TRBJ2-2; D is perhaps TRBD1 (5 bases). Germline lookup yields CDR1 SGHVS and CDR2 FNYEAQ. Trimming took 4 bases from V and 0 from J, leaving 9 bases between them. CDR3 size: 15 residues. The CDR3 nucleotides are TGTGCCAGCAGCTCGACAGCCGCGAACACCGGGGAGCTGTTTTTT. Protein sequence: CASSSTAANTGELFF.

The rearrangement links TRBV29-1 to TRBJ2-2, with 10 bases matching TRBD2. V was pared by 4 bases and J by 2 bases, with 4 bases of the junction left unmatched. Germline V CDR1 and CDR2: SQVTM, ANQGSEA. The CDR3 sequence is 15 residues long. CDR3 sequence: CSVVGLATNTGELFF. In nucleotides, the CDR3 is TGCAGCGTTGTGGGACTAGCGACAAACACCGGGGAGCTGTTTTTT.

The rearrangement links TRBV12-5 to TRBJ2-3, with TRBD2 identical over 8 bases. V trimming: 0 bases; J trimming: 3 bases; junction bases outside the gene matches: 8. The CDR3 runs to 17 residues. The germline CDR1 and CDR2 sequences are LGHNT and FRNRAP. In nucleotides, the CDR3 is TGTGCTAGTGGTTTGGTGGCGCGGGAGGTGGGTACAGATACGCAGTATTTT. Translation: CASGLVAREVGTDTQYF.

This chain joins TRBV5-6 and TRBJ1-1, with 12 bases lining up with TRBD1. This CDR3 has 15 residues. Germline V gives CDR1 SGHDT, CDR2 YYEEEE. Trimming cost V 7 bases and J 8 bases; bases outside gene matches: 12. Written as DNA, the CDR3 is TGTGCCAGCTGGATGGGGACAGGGGGCTTTGGGGAAGCTTTCTTT. Translating gives CASWMGTGGFGEAFF. Variable domain in full (rest from reference TRBV5-6 and TRBJ1-1): DAGVTQSPTHLIKTRGQQVTLRCSPKSGHDTVSWYQQALGQGPQFIFQYYEEEERQRGNFPDRFSGHQFPNYSSELNVNALLLGDSALYLCASWMGTGGFGEAFFGQGTRLTVV.

This rearrangement joins TRBV5-1 to TRBJ1-1; TRBD1 matches 10 bases. J was trimmed by 6 bases and V by 4 bases; bases with no gene match: 9. This CDR3 spans 15 amino acids. Germline V lookup: CDR1 SGHRS, CDR2 YFSETQ. CDR3 sequence (DNA): TGCGCCAGCAGCCCCTCCGGGACAGGGGAGTCTGAAGCTTTCTTT. It encodes CASSPSGTGESEAFF.

This sequence joins TRBV5-1 and TRBJ2-2, with 11 bases lining up with TRBD2. Germline loops: CDR1 SGHRS, CDR2 YFSETQ. With 3 bases clipped from V and 5 bases from J, the junction kept 9 bases outside the gene matches. The CDR3 is 17 residues long. This CDR3 reads CASSSGLAAFRTGELFF. In nucleotides, the CDR3 is TGCGCCAGCAGCTCGGGACTAGCGGCCTTCAGGACCGGGGAGCTGTTTTTT.